Listed here are 24 T cell receptor beta chains from one sample, sequenced in a study of OX40 agonist ivuxolimab in advanced cancers. TCRdb keeps only in-frame clones here, not all; method: immunoSEQ multiplex PCR. Here the sample spans under 110,000 clones, approximately 90% being singletons. The sequencing here drew on CD4+ or CD8+ T cells sorted from blood, taken in a trial of the OX40 agonist ivuxolimab. These receptors were taken from an adult with an advanced solid tumor such as melanoma, head and neck, liver or kidney cancer.

A single count supports this clone. CDR3 loop: CASSFPGLYNEQFF. The CDR3 DNA reads TGTGCCAGCAGCTTCCCCGGGCTGTACAATGAGCAGTTCTTC. The chain joins TRBV7-3 to TRBJ2-1; D call uncertain. From germline, CDR1 is SGHTA and CDR2 FQGTGA. V was clipped by 3 bases and J by 4 bases, with 10 bases between them. The CDR3 has 14 residues.

This clone was observed a few times. The chain carries TRBV7-2 and TRBJ2-3; 9 bases are a match to TRBD2. The V gene end was trimmed by 1 base and the J gene end by 2 bases; junction bases not matched to a gene: 7. CDR3 length: 17 amino acids. The germline gives CDR1 SGHTA, CDR2 FQGNSA. CDR3 sequence: CASSLEEAGGYTDTQYF. The DNA for the CDR3 is TGTGCCAGCAGCTTAGAAGAGGCGGGGGGGTACACAGATACGCAGTATTTT.

In this sample, this clone turned up a few times. Other DNA sequences in the sample encode the same CDR3. The V gene is TRBV10-3, the J gene TRBJ2-2; TRBD2 aligns across 7 bases. This CDR3 is built from 16 residues. Germline V gives CDR1 ENHRY, CDR2 SYGVKD. V gave up 4 bases and J gave up 2 bases; unmatched junction bases: 7. DNA for the CDR3: TGTGCCATCAGTGCGCGGGGAGGGCCAAACACCGGGGAGCTGTTTTTT. It translates to CAISARGGPNTGELFF.

The V call is TRBV2, the J call TRBJ1-2; D unclear. From germline, CDR1 is SNHLY and CDR2 FYNNEI. Trimming shortened V by 3 bases and J by 3 bases, and 5 bases separated the two germline ends. The CDR3 has 12 amino acids. The CDR3 nucleotides read TGTGCCAGCAGTGAGAGGGACTATGGCTACACCTTC. It is translated as CASSERDYGYTF. Using reference TRBV2 and TRBJ1-2 for the parts outside the CDR3, the full variable domain is EPEVTQTPSHQVTQMGQEVILRCVPISNHLYFYWYRQILGQKVEFLVSFYNNEISEKSEIFDDQFSVERPDGSNFTLKIRSTKLEDSAMYFCASSERDYGYTFGSGTRLTVV.

The J gene is TRBJ1-5, the V gene TRBV6-5; D not resolved. The V and J ends lost 5 bases and 6 bases respectively, with 8 bases between them. The CDR3 contains 12 residues. CDR1 is MNHEY and CDR2 is SVGAGI in the germline V gene. The CDR3, as DNA: TGTGCCAGCAGTGAAATGGGTCAGCCCCAGCATTTT. It codes for CASSEMGQPQHF.

This sequence joins TRBV6-5 and TRBJ1-6; unclear D gene. V gave up 5 bases and J gave up 8 bases, with 13 bases separating them. The germline CDR1 and CDR2 sequences are MNHEY and SVGAGI. The CDR3 is made up of 14 amino acids. The CDR3 sequence: CASSQVAGDSPLHF. Written as DNA, the CDR3 is TGTGCCAGCAGTCAGGTCGCTGGGGATTCACCCCTCCACTTT.

This chain joins TRBV2 and TRBJ1-1, with D unclear. Germline V gene data show CDR1 as SNHLY and CDR2 as FYNNEI. The CDR3 totals 14 residues. The V gene lost 5 bases and the J gene lost 9 bases, with 19 bases spanning the gap. The CDR3 reads CASSPRTSPLKAFF. The CDR3 bases are TGTGCCAGCAGTCCTCGTACGTCTCCTCTGAAAGCTTTCTTT.

The chain combines TRBV5-1 with TRBJ2-5; a weak D match, TRBD1 (5 bases). Germline V gene data show CDR1 as SGHRS and CDR2 as YFSETQ. There are 14 residues in the CDR3. V lost 9 bases to trimming and J lost 2 bases, with 17 bases between them. This CDR3 is CATAVQGTQETQYF. In DNA form, the CDR3 reads TGCGCCACCGCAGTCCAGGGAACACAAGAGACCCAGTACTTC.

The V call is TRBV10-1, the J call TRBJ2-7; the D is unclear. V was shortened by 0 bases and J by 4 bases, with 4 bases between the two germline ends. This CDR3 is built from 12 residues. Germline assignment: CDR1 WNHNN and CDR2 SYGVQD (reference sequence). This chain's CDR3 is CASSESPYEQYF. In nucleotides, the CDR3 is TGCGCCAGCAGTGAGTCCCCTTACGAGCAGTACTTC.

This chain uses TRBV27 with TRBJ2-7; tentatively, D is TRBD1 (6 bases). This CDR3 contains 15 residues. Looked up from germline, CDR1 is MNHEY and CDR2 is SMNVEV (reference sequence). Between the trimmed V and J ends, which lost 5 bases and 1 base, there was a span of 15 bases. The DNA for the CDR3 is TGTGCCAGCAGTCTTTGGACCGGGACATCCTACGAGCAGTACTTC. Its protein is CASSLWTGTSYEQYF.

The chain is built from TRBV19 and TRBJ1-4; possibly TRBD1 for D (6 bases). This CDR3 spans 14 amino acids. Looked up from germline, CDR1 is LNHDA and CDR2 is SQIVND (reference sequence). Trimming removed 6 bases at V and 2 bases at J, with 10 bases between. CDR3 residues: CASRIRGTNEKLFF. The CDR3, as DNA: TGTGCCAGTAGGATCAGGGGCACTAATGAAAAACTGTTTTTT.

The rearrangement uses TRBV5-1 and TRBJ1-1, with TRBD1 matching over 7 bases. This CDR3 contains 16 residues. The germline V gene has CDR1 SGHRS and CDR2 YFSETQ. Unmatched junction bases numbered 9, after V lost 4 bases and J lost 0 bases. CDR3 region: CASSRETGMVNTEAFF. CDR3 in DNA: TGCGCCAGCAGCAGGGAGACAGGGATGGTGAACACTGAAGCTTTCTTT.

This clone was observed once. J is TRBJ2-5 and V is TRBV30, with 7 bases matching TRBD2. Germline loops: CDR1 GTSNPN, CDR2 SVGIG (reference sequence). The length of the CDR3 is 13 residues. The J segment lost 5 bases and the V segment lost 1 base, leaving 4 bases of the junction unmatched. CDR3 region: CAWSGGGTETQYF. In DNA form, the CDR3 reads TGTGCCTGGAGTGGCGGGGGAACGGAGACCCAGTACTTC.

This chain links TRBV6-1 with TRBJ1-5; D remains ambiguous. This CDR3 contains 15 residues. Trimming removed 6 bases from V and 1 base from J, with 13 bases in between. The V gene's germline CDR1 is MNHNS and CDR2 SASEGT. The CDR3 is CASSARVGSNQPQHF. CDR3 coding DNA: TGTGCCAGCAGCGCCCGGGTTGGGAGCAATCAGCCCCAGCATTTT.

The chain uses TRBV11-2 and TRBJ2-1, with TRBD2 identical over 12 bases. The germline CDR1 and CDR2 sequences are SGHAT and FQNNGV. The J segment lost 7 bases and the V segment lost 2 bases, leaving 9 bases of the junction unmatched. The length of the CDR3 is 17 residues. The CDR3 sequence is CASSLRLAGGPGNEQFF. In nucleotides, the CDR3 is TGTGCCAGCAGCTTAAGGCTAGCGGGGGGGCCCGGGAATGAGCAGTTCTTC.

The genes are TRBV5-4 and TRBJ1-6, with D tentatively TRBD1 (6 bases). CDR3 size: 14 residues. Germline V gives CDR1 SGHNT, CDR2 YYREEE (reference sequence). Trimming stripped 6 bases from V and 9 bases from J, with 16 bases between. The CDR3 region is CASNPQGSSSPLHF. The DNA for the CDR3 is TGTGCCAGCAACCCACAGGGAAGTAGTTCACCCCTCCACTTT.

The chain carries TRBV6-4 and TRBJ1-6; D perhaps matches TRBD1 (6 bases). The V gene lost 11 bases and the J gene lost 8 bases, with 19 bases spanning the gap. CDR3 length: 14 amino acids. CDR1 is MRHNA, CDR2 SNTAGT, per germline. The CDR3 here is CASLRGIFDSPLHF. CDR3 in DNA: TGTGCCTCTCTCAGGGGAATTTTTGATTCACCCCTCCACTTT.

The chain is built from TRBV30 and TRBJ1-2; D ambiguous. The germline V gene encodes CDR1 GTSNPN and CDR2 SVGIG (reference sequence). V lost 4 bases and J lost 4, with 7 bases in between. CDR3 length: 11 amino acids. The chain's CDR3 is CAWTGSYGYTF. The CDR3 coding sequence is TGTGCCTGGACGGGGAGCTATGGCTACACCTTC. Together with reference TRBV30 and TRBJ1-2, the CDR3 gives the full variable domain: SQTIHQWPATLVQPVGSPLSLECTVEGTSNPNLYWYRQAAGRGLQLLFYSVGIGQISSEVPQNLSASRPQDRQFILSSKKLLLSDSGFYLCAWTGSYGYTFGSGTRLTVV.

The rearrangement uses TRBV30 and TRBJ1-1; D is uncertain. Germline V gives CDR1 GTSNPN, CDR2 SVGIG (reference sequence). This CDR3 has 13 amino acids. The germline V and J ends were trimmed by 1 base and 3 bases, with 9 bases remaining between them. The CDR3 DNA is TGTGCCTGGAGTGAGGTGGGAGACACTGAAGCTTTCTTT. Amino acids: CAWSEVGDTEAFF.

CDR3 in amino acids: CASSIPGAGGKSEQFF. The CDR3 DNA reads TGTGCCAGTAGTATCCCCGGGGCAGGGGGAAAATCTGAGCAGTTCTTC. The chain employs TRBV19 and TRBJ2-1, with TRBD1 matching over 7 bases. Germline V gene lookup returns CDR1 LNHDA and CDR2 SQIVND (reference sequence). The CDR3 sequence is 16 residues long. V lost 3 bases to trimming and J lost 9 bases; unmatched junction nucleotides: 14.

The rearrangement links TRBV6-4 to TRBJ1-1; the D gene is possibly TRBD1 (6 bases). The germline V gene encodes CDR1 MRHNA and CDR2 SNTAGT. The CDR3 is 17 residues long. V was pared by 7 bases and J by 2 bases, with 23 bases between. CDR3: CASTQRGTTGKNTEAFF. CDR3 nucleotides: TGTGCCAGCACTCAACGAGGGACAACAGGGAAAAACACTGAAGCTTTCTTT.

The chain is built from TRBV21-1 and TRBJ1-3. TRBV21-1 is a known pseudogene. This CDR3 has 17 residues. The CDR3 loop is CASSKRLGVNSGNTIYF. Here the CDR3 DNA reads TGTGCCAGCAGCAAAAGGTTGGGGGTAAACTCTGGAAACACCATATATTTT.

The rearrangement uses TRBV5-6 and TRBJ1-2, with no clear D. V lost 1 base, J lost 9 bases, and 13 bases lay in between. From germline, CDR1 is SGHDT and CDR2 YYEEEE. CDR3 length: 13 amino acids. CDR3: CASSLPPESSYTF. CDR3 coding DNA: TGTGCCAGCAGCTTGCCTCCTGAGAGCAGCTACACCTTC.

The chain combines TRBV10-3 with TRBJ1-5; D might be TRBD1 (5 bases). This CDR3 is 17 amino acids long. Trimming removed 0 bases at V and 2 bases at J, with 14 bases between. Germline V gene sequence: CDR1 ENHRY, CDR2 SYGVKD. The CDR3 coding sequence is TGTGCCATCAGTGAGTCTGTATTGGGGGATGGCAATCAGCCCCAGCATTTT. Translated: CAISESVLGDGNQPQHF.